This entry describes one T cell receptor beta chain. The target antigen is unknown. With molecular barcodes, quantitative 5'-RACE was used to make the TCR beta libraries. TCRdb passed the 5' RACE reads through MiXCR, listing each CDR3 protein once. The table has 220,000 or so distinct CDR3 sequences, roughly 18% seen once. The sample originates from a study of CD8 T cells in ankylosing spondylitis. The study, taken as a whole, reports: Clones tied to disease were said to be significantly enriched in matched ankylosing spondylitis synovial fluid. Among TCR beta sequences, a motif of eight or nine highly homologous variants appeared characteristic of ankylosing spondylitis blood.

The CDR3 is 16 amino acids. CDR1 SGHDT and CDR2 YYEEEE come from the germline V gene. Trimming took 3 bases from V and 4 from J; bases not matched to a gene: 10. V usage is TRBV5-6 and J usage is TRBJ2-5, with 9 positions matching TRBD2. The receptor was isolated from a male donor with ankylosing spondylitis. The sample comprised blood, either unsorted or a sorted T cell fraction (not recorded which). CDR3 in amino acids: CASSSLLAGEGETQYF. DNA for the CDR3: TGTGCCAGCAGCTCCCTATTAGCGGGGGAAGGAGAGACCCAGTACTTC.